A selection of T cell receptor beta chains follows, all from one sample in a study of cytotoxic CD8 clonotypes in ibrutinib-treated CLL. The repertoire was sequenced with immunoSEQ multiplex PCR; TCRdb's copy has only in-frame clones and lacks some. The sample records more than 300,000 clones, 80% being singletons. Sequenced here: PBMCs, sampled before ibrutinib treatment. Every receptor here comes from a human donor with chronic lymphocytic leukemia. CDR3s include the opening cysteine and the closing phenylalanine or tryptophan. The D gene is left open where the match is weak. Not all rows give a size; the values are once, few, many and, for expanded clones, a class.

V,J,D,size,CDR3,DNA
TRBV19,TRBJ2-7,TRBD1,.,CASGTGTYEQYF,TGTGCCAGCGGGACAGGAACCTACGAGCAGTACTTC
TRBV15,TRBJ1-4,.,.,CATSRGTGTNEKLFF,TGTGCCACCAGCAGGGGAACAGGGACTAATGAAAAACTGTTTTTT
TRBV6-6,TRBJ1-1,.,.,CASSYLGRAEAFF,TGTGCCAGCAGTTACCTCGGGAGGGCTGAAGCTTTCTTT
TRBV6-6,TRBJ2-2,TRBD2,.,CASSYGIAGADGELFF,TGTGCCAGCAGTTACGGTATAGCGGGAGCGGACGGGGAGCTGTTTTTT
TRBV28,TRBJ2-3,.,.,CASSGGRAGTDTQYF,TGTGCCAGCAGTGGGGGACGGGCGGGGACAGATACGCAGTATTTT
TRBV11-2,TRBJ2-3,.,.,CASGLPGVPDTQYF,TGTGCCAGCGGATTACCCGGAGTGCCAGATACGCAGTATTTT
TRBV10-3,TRBJ1-1,.,.,CATTHSGDMNTEAFF,TGTGCCACGACTCACTCCGGGGATATGAACACTGAAGCTTTCTTT
TRBV10-3,TRBJ1-1,.,.,CAISESNRMNTEAFF,TGTGCCATCAGTGAGTCGAACCGCATGAACACTGAAGCTTTCTTT
TRBV7-3,TRBJ2-7,.,.,CASSLSPDYEQYF,TGTGCCAGCAGCTTAAGCCCAGACTACGAGCAGTACTTC
TRBV11-2,TRBJ1-2,.,.,CASSLSGGGVLGYTF,TGTGCCAGCAGCTTATCAGGAGGGGGGGTTCTTGGCTACACCTTC
TRBV4-3,TRBJ2-1,TRBD2,.,CASSQVHLAGGPNEQFF,TGCGCCAGCAGCCAAGTTCATCTAGCGGGAGGGCCCAATGAGCAGTTCTTC
TRBV14,TRBJ2-1,TRBD2,.,CASSQGAGEGHNEQFF,TGTGCCAGCAGCCAAGGTGCGGGAGAAGGCCACAATGAGCAGTTCTTC
TRBV4-3,TRBJ2-7,TRBD2,.,CASSQDTGGLEEQYF,TGCGCCAGCAGCCAAGATACGGGAGGGCTTGAAGAGCAGTACTTC
TRBV19,TRBJ1-1,TRBD1,.,CASSRGQYEAFF,TGTGCCAGTAGTAGGGGACAGTATGAAGCTTTCTTT
TRBV7-2,TRBJ2-4,TRBD2,once,CASSSGLVAKNIQYF,TGTGCCAGCAGCTCCGGACTAGTTGCCAAAAACATTCAGTACTTC
TRBV7-6,TRBJ2-5,TRBD2,.,CASSAWQRGTETQYF,TGTGCCAGCAGCGCATGGCAGCGGGGGACAGAGACCCAGTACTTC
TRBV4-2,TRBJ2-7,.,.,CASSRIGGSYEQYF,TGTGCCAGCAGCCGCATAGGGGGCTCCTACGAGCAGTACTTC
TRBV5-1,TRBJ2-5,TRBD2,once,CASSRTSGRETQYF,TGCGCCAGCAGCCGGACTAGCGGGCGGGAGACCCAGTACTTC
TRBV10-1,TRBJ2-2,TRBD2,once,CASSESSGTTGELFF,TGCGCCAGCAGTGAGTCCAGCGGGACTACCGGGGAGCTGTTTTTT
TRBV9,TRBJ1-6,.,.,CASRGNSNNSPLHF,TGTGCCAGCAGGGGGAACAGCAATAATTCACCCCTCCACTTT
TRBV6-1,TRBJ1-5,.,.,CAIAGTENQPQHF,TGTGCCATCGCCGGGACCGAGAATCAGCCCCAGCATTTT
TRBV27,TRBJ2-5,TRBD1,.,CASSLSGTGGQETQYF,TGTGCCAGCAGTTTATCTGGGACAGGAGGCCAAGAGACCCAGTACTTC
TRBV9,TRBJ1-2,TRBD1,once,CASSVGPTGGYGYTF,TGTGCCAGCAGCGTAGGCCCAACAGGGGGCTATGGCTACACCTTC
TRBV10-2,TRBJ2-7,.,.,CASTGTDSYEQYF,TGCGCCAGTACCGGGACGGACTCCTACGAGCAGTACTTC
TRBV27,TRBJ2-5,TRBD2,.,CASHSGTSKETQYF,TGTGCCAGCCATTCCGGGACTAGTAAGGAGACCCAGTACTTC
TRBV7-7,TRBJ2-3,TRBD2,.,CASSPTSGSSTDTQYF,TGTGCTAGCAGCCCCACTAGCGGGAGTTCGACAGATACGCAGTATTTT
TRBV9,TRBJ2-7,.,.,CASSVGTGIGQYF,TGTGCCAGCAGCGTAGGTACGGGAATTGGGCAGTACTTC
TRBV11-2,TRBJ2-1,.,.,CASSSLRLADEQFF,TGTGCCAGCAGCTCCCTCCGCCTGGCAGATGAGCAGTTCTTC
TRBV5-1,TRBJ2-3,TRBD2,.,CASTTYPTSVSTDTQYF,TGCGCCAGCACAACATACCCGACTAGCGTGAGCACAGATACGCAGTATTTT
TRBV7-2,TRBJ2-3,TRBD2,once,CASSLFRGRAGDTQYF,TGTGCCAGCAGCTTATTCCGCGGGAGGGCGGGAGATACGCAGTATTTT
TRBV27,TRBJ2-1,TRBD2,.,CASSLIAGAIYNEQFF,TGTGCCAGCAGTCTGATAGCGGGTGCCATCTACAATGAGCAGTTCTTC
TRBV2,TRBJ2-6,TRBD1,.,CASRGQVSGANVLTF,TGTGCCAGCAGGGGACAGGTCTCTGGGGCCAACGTCCTGACTTTC
TRBV4-3,TRBJ2-3,.,.,CASSQSSRVSTFQYF,TGCGCCAGCAGCCAATCGAGCAGGGTGTCAACGTTTCAGTATTTT